A single sample is the source of the 3 T cell receptor beta chains below, sequenced in a study of lymphopenia after photon versus proton radiotherapy. The method was immunoSEQ multiplex PCR; TCRdb's version includes in-frame clones alone and lacks a portion of them. The repertoire holds about 30,000 clones, with about 88% as singletons. The specimen was peripheral blood, collected from a patient treated with proton-based radiotherapy. These receptors originate from a woman in her sixties or seventies with pancreatic cancer. Some clones in this sample may be carry-over from other donors' samples.

This chain connects TRBV5-1 to TRBJ2-5; 7 bases match TRBD1. The V and J ends lost 4 bases and 3 bases, in that order; junction bases with no gene match: 9. Germline values: CDR1 SGHRS, CDR2 YFSETQ. CDR3 length: 15 residues. CDR3 in amino acids: CASSHYRGYEETQYF. The CDR3, as DNA: TGCGCCAGCAGCCACTACAGGGGTTACGAAGAGACCCAGTACTTC.

The rearrangement links TRBV27 to TRBJ2-3; D is ambiguous. Trimming shortened V by 7 bases and J by 2 bases, and 7 bases separated the two germline ends. This CDR3 has 12 amino acids. Germline V lookup: CDR1 MNHEY, CDR2 SMNVEV (reference sequence). CDR3: CASIPYTDTQYF. For the CDR3, the DNA is TGTGCCAGCATCCCATACACAGATACGCAGTATTTT.

The genes are TRBV6-5 and TRBJ1-1; 7 positions agree with TRBD1. The germline V gene encodes CDR1 MNHEY and CDR2 SVGAGI. Trimming at V came to 7 bases and at J to 5 bases, leaving 10 bases not matched to a gene. The CDR3 is 14 amino acids. CDR3 in amino acids: CASIVGSGGTEAFF. Written as DNA, the CDR3 is TGTGCCAGCATCGTCGGGTCAGGGGGGACTGAAGCTTTCTTT.